Presented here are 28 T cell receptor beta chains from one specimen sequenced in a study of shared clonotypes between healthy human individuals. Using immunoSEQ multiplex PCR, the repertoire was profiled, and TCRdb retains in-frame clones only, with some absent. The data contain millions of clones, approximately 95% of them singletons. Sequencing was carried out using naive CD4+ T cells sorted from blood. Indicated subset: CD45RA+ positively selected. The source of these receptors is a man between 18 and 29 years old in good health.

The V gene is TRBV7-6, the J gene TRBJ2-5, with TRBD2 identical over 7 bases. Looked up from germline, CDR1 is SGHVS and CDR2 is FNYEAQ. The CDR3 extends over 15 amino acids. The V gene end was trimmed by 5 bases and the J gene end by 1 base; junction bases not matched to a gene: 7. The CDR3 DNA reads TGTGCCAGCAGCGCCAGCGGGGAACCCCAAGAGACCCAGTACTTC. Its protein product is CASSASGEPQETQYF.

This clone was seen more than once but under ten times. The genes are TRBV7-9 and TRBJ1-2; 8 bases are shared with TRBD1. The V gene's germline CDR1 is SEHNR and CDR2 FQNEAQ (reference sequence). With V trimmed by 5 bases and J by 4 bases, 3 bases remained unmatched. The CDR3 loop spans 13 amino acids. The CDR3 DNA follows: TGTGCCAGCAGCCATGGACAGGGCTATGGCTACACCTTC. Its translation: CASSHGQGYGYTF.

The chain uses TRBV19 and TRBJ2-1; 10 bases match TRBD1. From germline, CDR1 is LNHDA and CDR2 SQIVND (reference sequence). The V gene end was trimmed by 4 bases and the J gene end by 6 bases; junction bases not matched to a gene: 6. The CDR3 spans 15 residues. The CDR3 DNA reads TGTGCCAGTAGTAGGACAGGGGGAGGTATCAATGAGCAGTTCTTC. Protein sequence: CASSRTGGGINEQFF.

The chain couples TRBV25-1 to TRBJ2-1, with a tentative D call TRBD1 (6 bases). V dropped 6 bases and J dropped 0 bases, with 9 bases sitting between them. The CDR3 totals 14 residues. Germline CDR1 reads MGHDK; CDR2 reads SYGVNS. CDR3 in DNA: TGTGCCAGCAGGGACAGTAGCTCCTACAATGAGCAGTTCTTC. This sequence encodes CASRDSSSYNEQFF.

The chain uses TRBV6-6 and TRBJ2-7; D call uncertain. Germline assignment: CDR1 MNHNY and CDR2 SVGAGI (reference sequence). The V gene lost 6 bases and the J gene lost 0 bases, with 12 bases spanning the gap. The CDR3 spans 14 residues. CDR3 bases: TGTGCCAGCAGGACACGGGCAGCCTCCTACGAGCAGTACTTC. This sequence encodes CASRTRAASYEQYF.

To note about this clone: Additional DNA sequences in this sample encode the identical CDR3. This rearrangement joins TRBV10-1 to TRBJ1-1, with D possibly being TRBD1 (6 bases). Trimming removed 6 bases from V and 1 base from J, with 9 bases in between. CDR1 is WNHNN and CDR2 is SYGVQD in the germline V gene (reference sequence). The CDR3 has 13 residues. CDR3 amino acids: CASSRQENTEAFF. CDR3 sequence (DNA): TGCGCCAGCAGCAGACAGGAGAACACTGAAGCTTTCTTT.

V is TRBV19 and J is TRBJ2-7; 7 bases map to TRBD1. The CDR3 runs to 15 residues. Germline V CDR1 and CDR2: LNHDA, SQIVND (reference sequence). The junction had 11 bases not matched to a gene; V was cut back by 6 bases and J by 3 bases. The CDR3 sequence: CASSDGFGTVYEQYF. DNA for the CDR3: TGTGCCAGTAGCGACGGATTCGGGACAGTCTACGAGCAGTACTTC.

CDR3 region: CASSLQGDGETQYF. The CDR3 DNA sequence: TGTGCCAGCTCACTACAGGGGGACGGAGAGACCCAGTACTTC. The chain combines TRBV18 with TRBJ2-5, with 8 bases fitting TRBD1. Germline trimming cut 4 bases from V and 4 bases from J; bases unmatched to any gene: 5. Germline V lookup: CDR1 KGHSH, CDR2 LQKENI. There are 14 residues in the CDR3.

This clone was seen only once. The rearrangement links TRBV7-2 to TRBJ2-2; no firm D call. Germline V gene lookup returns CDR1 SGHTA and CDR2 FQGNSA. CDR3 size: 17 residues. V lost 1 base and J 3 bases, leaving 15 bases between the germline ends. The DNA of the CDR3 is TGTGCCAGCAGCTTAGACCCTAATGGACCTTACACCGGGGAGCTGTTTTTT. It yields the protein CASSLDPNGPYTGELFF. Complete variable domain (other parts from reference TRBV7-2 and TRBJ2-2): GAGVSQSPSNKVTEKGKDVELRCDPISGHTALYWYRQSLGQGLEFLIYFQGNSAPDKSGLPSDRFSAERTGGSVSTLTIQRTQQEDSAVYLCASSLDPNGPYTGELFFGEGSRLTVL.

The chain uses TRBV5-1 and TRBJ2-3; D call uncertain. Germline CDR1 is SGHRS and CDR2 is YFSETQ. Trimming took 0 bases from V and 2 from J, leaving 10 bases between them. The CDR3 runs 15 residues. The CDR3 here is CASSLGQSPTDTQYF. CDR3 DNA sequence: TGCGCCAGCAGCTTGGGGCAGTCCCCCACAGATACGCAGTATTTT. The full variable domain, with the rest looked up from reference TRBV5-1 and TRBJ2-3, is KAGVTQTPRYLIKTRGQQVTLSCSPISGHRSVSWYQQTPGQGLQFLFEYFSETQRNKGNFPGRFSGRQFSNSRSEMNVSTLELGDSALYLCASSLGQSPTDTQYFGPGTRLTVL.

This sequence joins TRBV5-1 and TRBJ2-3; TRBD2 might be the D (5 bases). The V and J ends lost 5 bases and 6 bases respectively, with 10 bases between them. The CDR3 extends over 12 amino acids. Germline values: CDR1 SGHRS, CDR2 YFSETQ. The CDR3 bases are TGCGCCAGCAGGGCGGCGGGCGATACGCAGTATTTT. Amino acids: CASRAAGDTQYF.

The chain employs TRBV7-2 and TRBJ2-1, with no clear D. Trimming cost V 5 bases and J 12 bases, with 14 bases left between them. The V gene's germline CDR1 is SGHTA and CDR2 FQGNSA. The CDR3 spans 12 residues. DNA of the CDR3: TGTGCCAGCAGCCGGGCGTGGGGAAGGCAGTTCTTC. This gives the protein CASSRAWGRQFF. The variable domain in full, with the rest retrieved from reference TRBV7-2 and TRBJ2-1, is GAGVSQSPSNKVTEKGKDVELRCDPISGHTALYWYRQSLGQGLEFLIYFQGNSAPDKSGLPSDRFSAERTGGSVSTLTIQRTQQEDSAVYLCASSRAWGRQFFGPGTRLTVL.

The rearrangement links TRBV5-4 to TRBJ1-4, with D hard to call. Germline V gene data show CDR1 as SGHNT and CDR2 as YYREEE (reference sequence). Trimming removed 4 bases at V and 0 bases at J, with 10 bases between. The CDR3 runs to 15 residues. The CDR3 DNA reads as TGTGCCAGCAGCCCATCAGTTGCAACTAATGAAAAACTGTTTTTT. Protein: CASSPSVATNEKLFF.

The chain links TRBV19 to TRBJ1-2; tentative D call: TRBD1 (5 bases). Looked up from germline, CDR1 is LNHDA and CDR2 is SQIVND (reference sequence). The CDR3 extends over 14 amino acids. Trimming removed 1 base from V and 3 bases from J, with 9 bases in between. Written as DNA, the CDR3 is TGTGCCAGTAGTATAGGTCCGGGGGACTATGGCTACACCTTC. This sequence encodes CASSIGPGDYGYTF.

The J gene is TRBJ2-7, the V gene TRBV6-5; 10 bases map to TRBD2. CDR3 length: 15 residues. The junction had 6 bases not matched to a gene; V was cut back by 0 bases and J by 7 bases. Germline V CDR1 and CDR2: MNHEY, SVGAGI. This chain's CDR3 is CASSYSASGRKEQYF. The CDR3 DNA is TGTGCCAGCAGTTACTCGGCTAGCGGGAGAAAAGAGCAGTACTTC.

This chain joins TRBV11-2 and TRBJ2-1, with TRBD2 matching 12 bases. V was pared by 6 bases and J by 0 bases, with 3 bases of the junction left unmatched. This CDR3 is 16 amino acids long. CDR1 is SGHAT, CDR2 FQNNGV, per germline. The CDR3 region is CASRGLAGPSYNEQFF. The CDR3 DNA follows: TGTGCCAGCAGAGGACTAGCGGGGCCCTCCTACAATGAGCAGTTCTTC.

The J gene is TRBJ2-7, the V gene TRBV6-1; no definite D call. V was trimmed by 5 bases and J by 2 bases, leaving 16 bases between them. The germline gives CDR1 MNHNS, CDR2 SASEGT. The CDR3 has 15 amino acids. The CDR3 bases are TGTGCCAGCAGTCTACGGAATTGGGCCCCCTACGAGCAGTACTTC. It codes for CASSLRNWAPYEQYF.

V and J are TRBV15 and TRBJ2-5; perhaps TRBD2 as D (6 bases). The CDR3 contains 15 residues. Trimming removed 2 bases from V and 4 bases from J, with 14 bases in between. Germline V gene data show CDR1 as LNHNV and CDR2 as YYDKDF (reference sequence). The CDR3 reads CATSRPTHGGETQYF. The DNA for the CDR3 is TGTGCCACCAGCAGACCTACCCACGGGGGAGAGACCCAGTACTTC.

The rearrangement joins TRBV4-3 to TRBJ1-2; D is possibly TRBD1 (5 bases). Per the germline V gene, CDR1 is LGHNA and CDR2 is YSLEER. The CDR3 length is 14 residues. Trimming left V 1 base short and J 4 bases short, with 10 bases between. The CDR3 loop reads CASSQVPDSYGYTF. CDR3 nucleotides: TGCGCCAGCAGCCAAGTTCCAGACAGCTATGGCTACACCTTC.

This chain uses TRBV10-3 with TRBJ2-3, with 13 bases that match TRBD2. The CDR3 totals 17 residues. CDR1 is ENHRY and CDR2 is SYGVKD in the germline V gene. Germline trimming cut 2 bases from V and 1 base from J; bases unmatched to any gene: 3. For the CDR3, the DNA is TGTGCCATCAGTGAGACTAGCGGGGGGGCCGGCACAGATACGCAGTATTTT. The encoded protein is CAISETSGGAGTDTQYF.

CDR3 loop: CASRKPGSNSPLHF. CDR3 DNA sequence: TGTGCCAGCAGAAAGCCAGGGTCCAATTCACCCCTCCACTTT. V is TRBV6-6 and J is TRBJ1-6; maybe TRBD1 (5 bases). Germline CDR1 MNHNY, CDR2 SVGAGI (reference sequence). CDR3 length: 14 amino acids. Trimming took off 6 bases at V and 7 bases at J, with 13 bases between the two ends.

The gene calls are TRBV6-5 and TRBJ2-2; D not resolved. The germline CDR1 and CDR2 sequences are MNHEY and SVGAGI. The CDR3 is made up of 12 amino acids. The V and J ends lost 6 bases and 0 bases respectively, with 2 bases between them. CDR3 DNA sequence: TGTGCCAGCAGAACGAACACCGGGGAGCTGTTTTTT. As protein: CASRTNTGELFF.

Concerning this clone: Other DNA sequences in the sample encode the same CDR3. The V and J genes are TRBV7-3 and TRBJ2-2; D unresolved. Germline V gene lookup returns CDR1 SGHTA and CDR2 FQGTGA. Trimming took off 5 bases at V and 2 bases at J, with 6 bases between the two ends. This CDR3 has 13 amino acids. The CDR3 DNA is TGTGCCAGCAGCCCCAGAAACACCGGGGAGCTGTTTTTT. Its translation is CASSPRNTGELFF. Using reference TRBV7-3 and TRBJ2-2 for the parts outside the CDR3, the full variable domain is GAGVSQTPSNKVTEKGKYVELRCDPISGHTALYWYRQSLGQGPEFLIYFQGTGAADDSGLPNDRFFAVRPEGSVSTLKIQRTERGDSAVYLCASSPRNTGELFFGEGSRLTVL.

This sequence joins TRBV5-6 and TRBJ2-2, with 7 bases fitting TRBD1. The CDR3 loop spans 15 amino acids. Germline-derived CDR1 and CDR2 are SGHDT and YYEEEE. J was trimmed by 1 base and V by 5 bases; bases with no gene match: 5. The CDR3 reads CASRGQDLNTGELFF. CDR3 DNA sequence: TGTGCCAGCAGAGGACAGGACCTGAACACCGGGGAGCTGTTTTTT.

This clone showed up just a few times. The V and J genes are TRBV4-1 and TRBJ2-5; D gene ambiguous. Trimming took 0 bases from V and 1 from J, leaving 9 bases between them. Germline V gene lookup returns CDR1 MGHRA and CDR2 YSYEKL. The CDR3 totals 15 residues. The CDR3 protein is CASSQDPAAQETQYF. CDR3 DNA: TGCGCCAGCAGCCAAGACCCAGCAGCCCAAGAGACCCAGTACTTC.

V gene TRBV5-1 combines with J gene TRBJ1-6; no reliable D call. This CDR3 has 14 amino acids. Germline V gene data show CDR1 as SGHRS and CDR2 as YFSETQ. V was pared by 0 bases and J by 11 bases, with 12 bases between. CDR3 loop: CASSLDFGGAPLHF. The DNA of the CDR3 is TGCGCCAGCAGCTTGGATTTCGGCGGGGCACCCCTCCACTTT.

The chain recombines TRBV6-6 with TRBJ2-2; 7 nucleotides match TRBD2. The V and J ends lost 7 bases and 6 bases, in that order; junction bases with no gene match: 8. The germline gives CDR1 MNHNY, CDR2 SVGAGI (reference sequence). The CDR3 covers 14 residues. The CDR3 DNA reads TGTGCCAGCAAGTCCGGGACTAATTCCGGGGAGCTGTTTTTT. This codes for CASKSGTNSGELFF.

The chain recombines TRBV6-5 with TRBJ2-1; D may be TRBD2 (6 bases). Germline V gene lookup returns CDR1 MNHEY and CDR2 SVGAGI. The CDR3 is 13 amino acids. Trimming shortened V by 6 bases and J by 5 bases, and 11 bases separated the two germline ends. Written as DNA, the CDR3 is TGTGCCAGCAGCCGCGGGACTCACAATGAGCAGTTCTTC. This translates into CASSRGTHNEQFF.